This TCR beta chain was recorded in a study of T-cell memory formation after mild COVID-19. For the study at large: TCR clusters showed largely donor specificity. Study outcomes and limitations: Clones that contracted from day 15 to 85 had balanced CD4/CD8; later expanders were CD4+ biased. Most CD4+ clones that shrank were in CM and EM, while CD8+ ones turned up in EMRA.

A single record per CDR3 protein comes from TCRdb applying MiXCR to the 5' RACE reads. The table records roughly 400,000 distinct CDR3 sequences, more than 20% of them present only once. This clonotype has only a few counts. The antigen remains undetermined. V lost 3 bases to trimming and J lost 1 base; unmatched junction nucleotides: 2. Germline V gene lookup returns CDR1 LNHNV and CDR2 YYDKDF (reference sequence). The CDR3 contains 15 residues. Material: PBMCs or a T cell subset sorted from them (not recorded which). The receptor was derived from an adult woman who had mild COVID-19 (a few samples of this study predate the infection). Cell type and time point are not known. The genes are TRBV15 and TRBJ2-2, with TRBD1 matching over 7 bases. The CDR3 DNA reads TGTGCCACCAGCAGGGGGACAGTGAACACCGGGGAGCTGTTTTTT. As protein: CATSRGTVNTGELFF.